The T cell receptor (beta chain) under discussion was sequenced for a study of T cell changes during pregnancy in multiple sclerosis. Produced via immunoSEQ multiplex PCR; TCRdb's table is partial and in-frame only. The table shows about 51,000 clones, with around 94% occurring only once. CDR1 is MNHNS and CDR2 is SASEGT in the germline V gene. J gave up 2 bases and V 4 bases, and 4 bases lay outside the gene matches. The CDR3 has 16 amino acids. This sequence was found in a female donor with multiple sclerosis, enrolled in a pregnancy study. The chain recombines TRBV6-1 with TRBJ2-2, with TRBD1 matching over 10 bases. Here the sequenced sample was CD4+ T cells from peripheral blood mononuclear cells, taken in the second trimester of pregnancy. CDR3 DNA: TGTGCCAGCAGTGGGGACAGGGGCTATAACACCGGGGAGCTGTTTTTT. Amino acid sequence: CASSGDRGYNTGELFF.